A single sample gave rise to the 13 T cell receptor beta chains below, sequenced in a study of molecular identifiers for immune sequencing clone quantification. TCRdb processed the PCR reads anew with MiXCR; each CDR3 protein has one entry. Among about 330,000 distinct CDR3 sequences listed, roughly 24% were seen once. The sequenced material came from naive CD8+ T cells from blood, with Jurkat cell RNA spiked in. Subset meaning: FACS-sorted CD8+CD4-CCR7+CD45RA+ naive T cells. The receptors shown here come from a human donor in good health. Some libraries in this study had Jurkat cell RNA spiked in.

On this clonotype itself: This CDR3 fails to terminate in the conserved phenylalanine or tryptophan, so it likely reflects a read error. The gene calls are TRBV28 and TRBJ2-7, with D possibly being TRBD1 (5 bases). The CDR3 runs to 15 residues. Trimming took 6 bases from V and 2 from J, leaving 17 bases between them. Germline V gene lookup returns CDR1 MDHEN and CDR2 SYDVKM. CDR3 protein: CASRTPDIYTYEQYS. CDR3 in DNA: TGTGCCAGCAGGACCCCGGACATCTATACCTACGAGCAGTACTCC.

The sample holds many counts of this clonotype. The rearrangement links TRBV25-1 to TRBJ2-5; D perhaps matches TRBD2 (6 bases). V lost 2 bases to trimming and J lost 3 bases, with 10 bases between them. This CDR3 has 14 amino acids. The V gene's germline CDR1 is MGHDK and CDR2 SYGVNS. The CDR3: CASSEVSGEETQYF. The CDR3 nucleotides are TGTGCCAGCAGTGAAGTTAGCGGCGAAGAGACCCAGTACTTC.

The rearrangement joins TRBV4-3 to TRBJ2-2; D might be TRBD1 (5 bases). The germline V and J ends were trimmed by 3 bases and 0 bases, with 11 bases remaining between them. This CDR3 spans 16 amino acids. Germline V gene data show CDR1 as LGHNA and CDR2 as YSLEER. The CDR3 DNA follows: TGCGCCAGCAGCCACACAGACAGAGCGAACACCGGGGAGCTGTTTTTT. Translation gives CASSHTDRANTGELFF.

In the case of this clonotype: A much larger clone lies one base from this, so it may be a read error. This chain uses TRBV7-2 with TRBJ1-5; no firm D call. V lost 5 bases, J lost 5 bases, and 16 bases lay in between. CDR3 size: 15 residues. Germline V gene sequence: CDR1 SGHTA, CDR2 FQGNSA. This CDR3 reads CASSHEGGGYQPQHF. CDR3 nucleotides: TGTGCCAGCAGCCATGAGGGTGGAGGATATCAGCCCCAGCATTTT.

On this clonotype itself: The junction does not match germline at one end; this may be a read error. The V gene is TRBV15, the J gene TRBJ1-5; 7 bases align to TRBD1. The CDR3 loop spans 16 amino acids. The germline V gene encodes CDR1 LNHNV and CDR2 YYDKDF (reference sequence). The CDR3 protein is CVTSRRRGQSNQPQHF. The CDR3 DNA reads as TGTGTCACCAGCAGGCGTAGGGGGCAAAGCAATCAGCCCCAGCATTTT. Full variable domain (remainder filled in from reference TRBV15 and TRBJ1-5): DAMVIQNPRYQVTQFGKPVTLSCSQTLNHNVMYWYQQKSSQAPKLLFHYYDKDFNNEADTPDNFQSRRPNTSFCFLDIRSPGLGDTAMYLCVTSRRRGQSNQPQHFGDGTRLSIL.

This chain uses TRBV27 with TRBJ2-7, with 8 bases that match TRBD2. The ends lost 6 bases at V and 2 bases at J; junction bases unmatched: 3. The CDR3 contains 13 residues. CDR1 MNHEY and CDR2 SMNVEV come from the germline V gene (reference sequence). The CDR3 coding sequence is TGTGCCAGCAGCGGGGGGGGCGCCTACGAGCAGTACTTC. Translation gives CASSGGGAYEQYF.

Concerning this clonotype itself: Since a much larger clone is just one base distant, this may be a read error. This chain links TRBV6-2 or TRBV6-3 with TRBJ1-4; D gene unclear. Germline V gene sequence: CDR1 MNHEY, CDR2 SVGEGT. There are 14 residues in the CDR3. The CDR3 DNA is TGTGCCAGCAGTTACCTGGGAGCTAATGGAAAACTGTTTTTT. Protein: CASSYLGANGKLFF.

This clonotype was picked up a small number of times. V is TRBV20-1 and J is TRBJ2-3; D call uncertain. Germline values: CDR1 DFQATT, CDR2 SNEGSKA (reference sequence). This CDR3 has 13 amino acids. V was cut by 0 bases and J by 8 bases, with 12 bases left in between. The CDR3 bases are TGCAGTGCTAGAGATTTCGTACCGATTACGCAGTATTTT. This translates into CSARDFVPITQYF.

J is TRBJ1-1 and V is TRBV28, with 8 bases matching TRBD1. V trimming: 3 bases; J trimming: 2 bases; junction bases outside the gene matches: 5. This CDR3 region has 15 residues. Germline V gives CDR1 MDHEN, CDR2 SYDVKM. Written as DNA, the CDR3 is TGTGCCAGCAGTTTCCGCACAGGGGGTAACACTGAAGCTTTCTTT. As protein: CASSFRTGGNTEAFF.

This clonotype was detected a few times. The chain links TRBV5-1 to TRBJ2-5; tentatively, D is TRBD1 (5 bases). Trimming cost V 4 bases and J 2 bases, with 12 bases left between them. The CDR3 loop spans 14 amino acids. Germline V gene lookup returns CDR1 SGHRS and CDR2 YFSETQ. Here the CDR3 DNA reads TGCGCCAGCAGCCTAAGACAGCTTCAAGAGACCCAGTACTTC. This translates into CASSLRQLQETQYF. Complete variable domain (other parts from reference TRBV5-1 and TRBJ2-5): KAGVTQTPRYLIKTRGQQVTLSCSPISGHRSVSWYQQTPGQGLQFLFEYFSETQRNKGNFPGRFSGRQFSNSRSEMNVSTLELGDSALYLCASSLRQLQETQYFGPGTRLLVL.

This clonotype was picked up many times. The genes are TRBV4-2 and TRBJ2-7, with D maybe TRBD2 (5 bases). Between the trimmed V and J ends, which lost 1 base and 5 bases, there was a span of 12 bases. The CDR3 covers 14 residues. Looked up from germline, CDR1 is LGHNA and CDR2 is YNFKEQ. The CDR3 sequence: CASSQVRGTNEQYF. For the CDR3, the DNA is TGTGCCAGCAGCCAAGTACGGGGTACCAACGAGCAGTACTTC.

V usage is TRBV12-3 or TRBV12-4 and J usage is TRBJ1-1; 10 positions match TRBD1. The V and J ends lost 6 bases and 5 bases, in that order; junction bases with no gene match: 6. The CDR3 totals 14 residues. The CDR3: CASSARTGGTEAFF. The CDR3 nucleotides read TGTGCCAGCAGCGCCCGGACAGGGGGGACTGAAGCTTTCTTT.

This clonotype showed up just a few times. This chain uses TRBV28 with TRBJ2-3; D is unresolved. Germline loops: CDR1 MDHEN, CDR2 SYDVKM. The length of the CDR3 is 13 residues. V was clipped by 7 bases and J by 2 bases, with 10 bases between them. CDR3: CASTFGITDTQYF. The DNA of the CDR3 is TGTGCCAGCACCTTCGGAATCACAGATACGCAGTATTTT.